This TCR beta chain was captured by sequencing in a study of tissue T cells after allogeneic stem cell transplantation. The assay was immunoSEQ multiplex PCR, and TCRdb's table has in-frame clones only and misses some. The sample contains thousands of clones, 30% to 40% of which appear only once. Time point: mouse harvest day 14 after allogeneic transplant. Mouse grafts combined 10^7 T-cell-depleted bone marrow cells with 10^6 splenic CD5+ T cells. Worth noting for this clone: Gene names are the mouse ones.

Sequenced sample: skin. The clonotype originates from a female BALB/c mouse given C57BL/6 T cells with graft-versus-host disease after an allogeneic hematopoietic cell transplant.

CDR3 loop: CASSPGLGGRDTGQLYF. The part of the CDR3 DNA that was read is TGTGCCAGCAGCCCGGGACTGGGGGGGCGCGACACCGGGCAGCTCTAC. The rearrangement links TRBV3 to TRBJ2-2, with 14 bases aligning to TRBD2. The read is 1 residue too short to cover the CDR3 end, so that end is filled in from the germline J gene. Germline CDR1 SNHLY, CDR2 FYNGKV (reference sequence). The CDR3 sequence is 17 residues long. The V segment lost 5 bases and the J segment 3 bases; nucleotides outside the gene matches: 5.